This entry lists 30 T cell receptor beta chains sequenced from one sample in a study of regulatory T cells in long-lasting Graves disease. Stated time point: persistent/refractory GD, antithyroid drugs over 5 years with positive TRAb. Generation of the TCR library employed RNA extracted from PBMCs. To make TCR beta libraries, researchers used iRepertoire HTBI primers and Arm-PCR of CDR3 regions. From the multiplex PCR reads, TCRdb called clonotypes with MiXCR, one entry per CDR3 protein. The top ten hold around 20% of the sample, which has hundreds of thousands of distinct CDR3 sequences, 20% seen once. Specimen: peripheral blood mononuclear cells (PBMCs), collected when the disease was refractory, from a patient treated with antithyroid drugs. The receptors originated from a female donor with Graves disease.

As regards this clonotype: It may be a read error: a sequence one base away is much more abundant. This chain uses TRBV20-1 with TRBJ2-4; unclear D gene. This CDR3 is 13 amino acids long. The germline CDR1 and CDR2 sequences are DFQATT and SNEGSKA (reference sequence). The DNA for the CDR3 is TGCAGTGTGAGCGCGGAACCCAAAAACATTCGGTACTTC. Residues: CSVSAEPKNIRYF.

The table lists this clonotype with many counts. V is TRBV6-9 and J is TRBJ2-6; D is perhaps TRBD1 (6 bases). The V end lost 3 bases, the J end lost 2 bases, and 14 bases lay between the germline ends. The CDR3 runs 17 residues. Germline V CDR1 and CDR2: MNHGY, SVAAGI. The DNA for the CDR3 is TGTGCCAGCAGTTACCGGGACGCAGGGGCTGGGGCCAACGTCCTGACTTTC. Translation: CASSYRDAGAGANVLTF.

The chain employs TRBV6-1 and TRBJ1-5; 8 nucleotides align to TRBD1. The CDR3 contains 13 residues. The J segment lost 15 bases and the V segment lost 6 bases, leaving 13 bases of the junction unmatched. CDR1 is MNHNS and CDR2 is SASEGT in the germline V gene. The CDR3 DNA sequence: TGTGCCAGCAGCCACGGCGGGACAGGCCCCTGGCATTTT. It specifies CASSHGGTGPWHF.

This clonotype was seen a few times. V is TRBV7-9 and J is TRBJ2-7; 9 bases align to TRBD2. The germline CDR1 and CDR2 sequences are SEHNR and FQNEAQ (reference sequence). The CDR3 is 13 residues long. Trimming at V came to 7 bases and at J to 6 bases, leaving 7 bases not matched to a gene. The CDR3 region has the DNA TGTGCCAGCACCTACGGGACTAGCACCGAGCAGTACTTC. Its translation is CASTYGTSTEQYF.

This clonotype has ten or more counts. J is TRBJ2-7 and V is TRBV11-2; the D gene is possibly TRBD1 (5 bases). The V gene's germline CDR1 is SGHAT and CDR2 FQNNGV. Trimming removed 5 bases from V and 1 base from J, with 6 bases in between. The CDR3 sequence is 12 residues long. CDR3 sequence (DNA): TGTGCCAGCAGCGCAGGGTCCTACGAGCAGTACTTC. Translated, it gives CASSAGSYEQYF.

This clonotype was found many times. The gene calls are TRBV11-2 and TRBJ2-7, with D unresolved. The germline CDR1 and CDR2 sequences are SGHAT and FQNNGV. Trimming shortened V by 5 bases and J by 3 bases, and 14 bases separated the two germline ends. CDR3 length equals 14 residues. The CDR3 protein is CASSHILSYYEQYF. CDR3 coding DNA: TGTGCCAGCAGCCACATACTCTCGTACTACGAGCAGTACTTC. Filled out from reference TRBV11-2 and TRBJ2-7, the complete variable domain reads EAGVAQSPRYKIIEKRQSVAFWCNPISGHATLYWYQQILGQGPKLLIQFQNNGVVDDSQLPKDRFSAERLKGVDSTLKIQPAKLEDSAVYLCASSHILSYYEQYFGPGTRLTVT.

The chain employs TRBV10-3 and TRBJ1-2, with 8 nucleotides matching TRBD1. The CDR3 loop spans 16 amino acids. CDR1 and CDR2 from the germline V gene are ENHRY and SYGVKD. Trimming took 2 bases from V and 5 from J; bases not matched to a gene: 10. The CDR3 coding sequence is TGTGCCATCAGTGAGCCGGGACAGGCGTTACTTTATGGCTACACCTTC. It encodes CAISEPGQALLYGYTF.

This clonotype has at least ten counts. This sequence joins TRBV30 and TRBJ2-5, with D possibly matching TRBD2 (6 bases). The CDR3 has 12 amino acids. The germline V gene encodes CDR1 GTSNPN and CDR2 SVGIG (reference sequence). V was trimmed by 3 bases and J by 4 bases, leaving 9 bases between them. This CDR3 reads CAWRPGRETQYF. The CDR3, as DNA: TGTGCCTGGAGGCCCGGGAGAGAGACCCAGTACTTC.

The chain is built from TRBV5-1 and TRBJ1-1; D unresolved. The CDR3 extends over 15 amino acids. Trimming took 5 bases from V and 0 from J, leaving 14 bases between them. Germline CDR1 is SGHRS and CDR2 is YFSETQ. CDR3 region: CASRLSFGMNTEAFF. Here the CDR3 DNA reads TGCGCCAGCAGGCTTTCATTTGGTATGAACACTGAAGCTTTCTTT.

This clonotype occurred a few times. V gene TRBV7-2 combines with J gene TRBJ1-2; D possibly corresponds to TRBD1 (5 bases). The CDR3 length is 13 residues. Trimming shortened V by 1 base and J by 4 bases, and 7 bases separated the two germline ends. The germline V gene has CDR1 SGHTA and CDR2 FQGNSA. In DNA, the CDR3 is TGTGCCAGCAGCTTAGAGGGACGCTATGGCTACACCTTC. It specifies CASSLEGRYGYTF.

In its sample, this clonotype was seen many times. The CDR3 loop is CASSRDSDNSPLHF. As DNA, the CDR3 is TGTGCCAGCAGTCGGGACAGCGATAATTCACCCCTCCACTTT. This chain connects TRBV2 to TRBJ1-6; 7 bases line up with TRBD1. The CDR3 runs to 14 residues. The germline V gene encodes CDR1 SNHLY and CDR2 FYNNEI. Unmatched junction bases numbered 3, after V lost 5 bases and J lost 5 bases.

CDR3 amino acids: CSARALASRRDGQYF. CDR3 DNA sequence: TGCAGTGCCCGAGCACTGGCTAGCCGGAGGGATGGGCAGTACTTC. The V call is TRBV20-1, the J call TRBJ2-7; D perhaps matches TRBD2 (6 bases). The CDR3 has 15 residues. V was clipped by 6 bases and J by 9 bases, with 27 bases between them. Germline lookup yields CDR1 DFQATT and CDR2 SNEGSKA (reference sequence).

This clonotype was recorded a few times. Because the CDR3's place on the DNA is in doubt, the DNA is left out and the CDR3 is given as listed by TCRdb. The chain recombines TRBV28 with TRBJ2-2. Ends included, the CDR3 has 15 residues. The germline gives CDR1 MDHEN, CDR2 SYDVKM. The CDR3 sequence is CASSVPVPNTGELFF.

This clonotype occurred many times. V and J are TRBV28 and TRBJ1-2; no reliable D call. The V end was cut by 4 bases, the J end by 8 bases, with 17 bases between. Germline-derived CDR1 and CDR2 are MDHEN and SYDVKM. The CDR3 sequence is 14 residues long. Written as DNA, the CDR3 is TGTGCCAGCAGTTCGGGCGGCAGTCCTAAAGGCTACACCTTC. Its translation: CASSSGGSPKGYTF.

This clonotype was recorded a few times. The CDR3: CASSQGIAGLGEQYF. Here the CDR3 DNA reads TGTGCCAGCAGCCAAGGAATAGCGGGATTAGGCGAGCAGTACTTC. V usage is TRBV3-1 and J usage is TRBJ2-7; 8 bases match TRBD2. This CDR3 is built from 15 residues. The V segment lost 1 base and the J segment 6 bases; nucleotides outside the gene matches: 8. The V gene's germline CDR1 is LGHDT and CDR2 YNNKEL (reference sequence).

This clonotype was recorded many times. The chain uses TRBV11-2 and TRBJ1-2, with a weak D call TRBD1 (5 bases). The CDR3 runs 16 residues. V was pared by 0 bases and J by 3 bases, with 14 bases between. CDR1 SGHAT and CDR2 FQNNGV come from the germline V gene. CDR3 residues: CASSLDVAGSYYGYTF. The CDR3 DNA sequence: TGTGCCAGCAGCTTAGATGTGGCAGGGTCCTACTATGGCTACACCTTC.

This clonotype showed up many times. This rearrangement joins TRBV6-1 to TRBJ2-2, with D possibly called TRBD1 or TRBD2 (6 bases each). Per germline, CDR1 MNHNS and CDR2 SASEGT. CDR3 length: 15 amino acids. Trimming pared 6 bases from V and 4 bases from J, leaving 15 bases between. The CDR3 loop reads CASSPLEGGTGELFF. The CDR3 region has the DNA TGTGCCAGCAGCCCACTAGAGGGGGGCACCGGGGAGCTGTTTTTT.

The sample holds many counts of this clonotype. The chain employs TRBV11-2 and TRBJ2-7; D call uncertain. Deletions cut 2 bases from V and 5 bases from J, with 19 bases between. The CDR3 totals 16 residues. Per germline, CDR1 SGHAT and CDR2 FQNNGV. Here the CDR3 reads CASSLRKDGLSNEQYF. CDR3 bases: TGTGCCAGCAGCTTAAGGAAGGACGGCTTGAGCAACGAGCAGTACTTC.

This sequence joins TRBV12-5 and TRBJ2-2; TRBD1 matches at 8 bases. The germline gives CDR1 LGHNT, CDR2 FRNRAP. After removal of 1 base from V and 5 bases from J, the junction contained 6 bases not matched to a gene. This CDR3 is 16 amino acids long. As DNA, the CDR3 is TGTGCTAGTGGTTTGGGACAGGGGCCTTTGACCGGGGAGCTGTTTTTT. Its translation: CASGLGQGPLTGELFF. Full variable domain (rest looked up from reference TRBV12-5 and TRBJ2-2): DARVTQTPRHKVTEMGQEVTMRCQPILGHNTVFWYRQTMMQGLELLAYFRNRAPLDDSGMPKDRFSAEMPDATLATLKIQPSEPRDSAVYFCASGLGQGPLTGELFFGEGSRLTVL.

Only a few counts were recorded for this clonotype. The chain employs TRBV4-3 and TRBJ2-4; maybe TRBD2 (6 bases). Germline V gene data show CDR1 as LGHNA and CDR2 as YSLEER. The CDR3 is made up of 17 amino acids. Trimming removed 0 bases from V and 1 base from J, with 13 bases in between. The CDR3 region is CASSQDGGSAAKNIQYF. The CDR3, as DNA: TGCGCCAGCAGCCAAGACGGGGGTTCGGCGGCCAAAAACATTCAGTACTTC.

This clonotype was counted a few times. This sequence joins TRBV7-6 and TRBJ2-5; D possibly corresponds to TRBD2 (6 bases). The CDR3 extends over 15 amino acids. Germline V gives CDR1 SGHVS, CDR2 FNYEAQ. Trimming removed 1 base at V and 5 bases at J, with 14 bases between. CDR3 amino acids: CASSLEASELETQYF. The CDR3, as DNA: TGTGCCAGCAGCTTAGAGGCTAGCGAGTTGGAGACCCAGTACTTC. The entire variable domain, with the rest obtained from reference TRBV7-6 and TRBJ2-5, is as follows: GAGVSQSPRYKVTKRGQDVALRCDPISGHVSLYWYRQALGQGPEFLTYFNYEAQQDKSGLPNDRFSAERPEGSISTLTIQRTEQRDSAMYRCASSLEASELETQYFGPGTRLLVL.

This clonotype was recorded a few times. The chain is built from TRBV2 and TRBJ2-2, with TRBD2 matching 12 bases. The CDR3 runs to 16 residues. The V segment lost 8 bases and the J segment 0 bases; nucleotides outside the gene matches: 4. Germline V gene lookup returns CDR1 SNHLY and CDR2 FYNNEI. CDR3 in DNA: TGTGCCAGCCAGACTAGCGGGAGTGCGAACACCGGGGAGCTGTTTTTT. Protein: CASQTSGSANTGELFF.

This clonotype was observed at least ten times. This chain uses TRBV28 with TRBJ2-5; the D gene is possibly TRBD1 (5 bases). V gave up 6 bases and J gave up 2 bases, with 13 bases separating them. Germline V gene data show CDR1 as MDHEN and CDR2 as SYDVKM. The CDR3 extends over 14 amino acids. CDR3 nucleotide sequence: TGTGCCAGCAGCGAAGGGGCTCCTCAAGAGACCCAGTACTTC. Translating it yields CASSEGAPQETQYF.

This clonotype was seen many times. The rearrangement links TRBV2 to TRBJ2-5, with 7 bases fitting TRBD2. This CDR3 is built from 10 residues. V dropped 8 bases and J dropped 7; count of bases not matched to a gene: 1. The germline CDR1 and CDR2 sequences are SNHLY and FYNNEI. The CDR3 spells CASGEGTQYF. In DNA form, the CDR3 reads TGTGCCAGCGGGGAGGGGACCCAGTACTTC.

In its sample, this clonotype was seen a few times. The CDR3 coding sequence is TGTGCCAGCAGCCAATCCAACACCTATGGCTACACCTTC. This sequence encodes CASSQSNTYGYTF. The chain employs TRBV16 and TRBJ1-2; D not resolved. CDR3 length equals 13 residues. Germline lookup yields CDR1 KGHSY and CDR2 FQNENV. Trimming stripped 0 bases from V and 4 bases from J, with 6 bases between.

The chain recombines TRBV6-1 with TRBJ2-3; D is ambiguous. The germline CDR1 and CDR2 sequences are MNHNS and SASEGT. V was clipped by 3 bases and J by 4 bases, with 17 bases between them. The length of the CDR3 is 16 residues. The CDR3 DNA reads TGTGCCAGCAGTGACTTGTATCGGTCGGGCGCAGATACGCAGTATTTT. Encoded protein: CASSDLYRSGADTQYF.

The chain carries TRBV7-9 and TRBJ2-7; TRBD2 might be the D (5 bases). The V end lost 1 base, the J end lost 6 bases, and 16 bases lay between the germline ends. Germline loops: CDR1 SEHNR, CDR2 FQNEAQ (reference sequence). The CDR3 spans 15 residues. The CDR3 DNA reads as TGTGCCAGCAGCTTAGGTCCCGGGGTCTCGAGCGAGCAGTACTTC. Translated: CASSLGPGVSSEQYF.

Ten or more counts support this clonotype. This sequence joins TRBV10-3 and TRBJ2-5; 11 positions match TRBD2. The CDR3 is 16 residues long. The V segment lost 3 bases and the J segment 4 bases; nucleotides outside the gene matches: 7. Germline CDR1 ENHRY, CDR2 SYGVKD. DNA for the CDR3: TGTGCCATCAGTGACCTTACTAGCGGGAGTAGAGAGACCCAGTACTTC. This gives the protein CAISDLTSGSRETQYF.

The genes are TRBV5-1 and TRBJ2-5, with 10 bases lining up with TRBD1. There are 16 residues in the CDR3. Unmatched junction bases numbered 9, after V lost 3 bases and J lost 4 bases. Germline CDR1 and CDR2: SGHRS and YFSETQ. The CDR3 is CASSSLGTGVGETQYF. For the CDR3, the DNA is TGCGCCAGCAGCTCCCTAGGGACAGGGGTAGGAGAGACCCAGTACTTC.

This clonotype was recorded many times. The chain uses TRBV2 and TRBJ2-5, with 9 bases aligning to TRBD2. V lost 3 bases and J lost 5; bases outside the gene matches: 7. Germline lookup yields CDR1 SNHLY and CDR2 FYNNEI. This CDR3 has 15 residues. As DNA, the CDR3 is TGTGCCAGCAGTGAGGCAGCGGGAGGAACGGAGACCCAGTACTTC. It specifies CASSEAAGGTETQYF.